The rows below give T cell receptor beta chains drawn from one sample of a study of T cells after yellow fever vaccination. TCRdb re-analysed the 5' RACE reads in MiXCR, keeping a single row per CDR3 protein. The sample includes roughly 500,000 distinct CDR3 sequences, 19% seen only once; the top ten take roughly an eighth. The source material was PBMCs, sampled 15 days after the yellow fever booster vaccination. The receptors originated from a man aged 25-45 years who received the YFV17D yellow fever vaccine. Both conserved end residues are part of each CDR3. The D gene is left open where the match is weak. Part of the rows lack a size; the others show once, few, many or a class for expanded clones.

few	TRBV7-8	TRBJ1-5	-	CASNPAGMGNQPQHF	TGTGCCAGCAACCCGGCAGGGATGGGCAATCAGCCCCAGCATTTT
few	TRBV20-1	TRBJ2-3	-	CGGILHTDTQYF	TGCGGAGGGATCCTTCACACAGATACGCAGTATTTT
-	TRBV18	TRBJ2-5	-	CASSPQGPQTQYF	TGTGCCAGCTCACCACAGGGACCGCAGACCCAGTACTTC
-	TRBV5-6	TRBJ2-1	TRBD2	CASSLMRGGRSYNEQFF	TGTGCCAGCAGCTTGATGAGGGGCGGGAGGTCTTACAATGAGCAGTTCTTC
-	TRBV7-2	TRBJ2-7	-	CASSSPPNEQYF	TGTGCCAGCAGCTCGCCCCCTAACGAGCAGTACTTC
-	TRBV29-1	TRBJ2-2	TRBD1	CSATGVSTGELFF	TGCAGCGCAACAGGGGTTTCTACCGGGGAGCTGTTTTTT
few	TRBV6-1	TRBJ1-1	-	CASTPGRRNTEAFF	TGTGCCAGCACTCCCGGGCGTCGGAACACTGAAGCTTTCTTT
-	TRBV4-1	TRBJ2-1	TRBD1	CASSQPRDRLNNEQFF	TGCGCCAGCAGCCAACCCCGGGACAGGCTAAACAATGAGCAGTTCTTC
few	TRBV27	TRBJ2-1	TRBD1	CASRPGQGVDEQFF	TGTGCCAGCAGGCCGGGACAGGGTGTCGATGAGCAGTTCTTC
-	TRBV3-1	TRBJ2-7	-	CASSQAYYEQYF	TGTGCCAGCAGCCAAGCCTATTACGAGCAGTACTTC
-	TRBV29-1	TRBJ2-5	TRBD2	CSGTGGSWETQYF	TGCAGCGGTACCGGCGGGAGTTGGGAGACCCAGTACTTC
many	TRBV7-9	TRBJ2-2	-	CASSLVGDTGELFF	TGTGCCAGCAGCTTAGTAGGGGACACCGGGGAGCTGTTTTTT
few	TRBV7-2	TRBJ2-1	TRBD1	CASSLGQGDYNEQFF	TGTGCCAGCAGCTTGGGACAGGGGGACTACAATGAGCAGTTCTTC
-	TRBV11-2	TRBJ2-7	-	CASRGDPTRRSYEQYF	TGTGCCAGCCGAGGGGACCCCACCCGGAGGTCCTACGAGCAGTACTTC
few	TRBV7-7	TRBJ2-3	TRBD2	CASSLMASGSAQYF	TGTGCTAGCAGCTTAATGGCTAGCGGGAGTGCGCAGTATTTT
few	TRBV20-1	TRBJ2-3	TRBD1	CRAGQGADTQYF	TGCAGGGCTGGACAGGGGGCAGATACGCAGTATTTT
few	TRBV4-3	TRBJ2-5	-	CASSQEGGYQETQYF	TGCGCCAGCAGCCAAGAAGGCGGGTACCAAGAGACCCAGTACTTC
few	TRBV19	TRBJ2-1	-	CASSAGRGVYNEQFF	TGTGCCAGTAGTGCGGGACGAGGGGTGTACAATGAGCAGTTCTTC
few	TRBV6-2/TRBV6-3	TRBJ2-3	-	CASSLGLGPLGDTQYF	TGTGCCAGCAGCCTTGGCTTGGGCCCTTTGGGAGATACGCAGTATTTT
-	TRBV9	TRBJ2-1	TRBD2	CASSEGGLAGGYEQFF	TGTGCCAGCAGCGAGGGAGGGCTAGCGGGAGGCTATGAGCAGTTCTTC
-	TRBV5-6	TRBJ1-4	-	CASSQGSSRHEKLFF	TGTGCCAGCAGCCAAGGGAGCTCTCGTCACGAAAAACTGTTTTTT
-	TRBV21-1	TRBJ1-5	-	CASIIQGGNQPQHF	TGTGCCAGCATCATTCAGGGCGGCAATCAGCCCCAGCATTTT
few	TRBV7-2	TRBJ2-1	TRBD2	CASSWAERGEQFF	TGTGCCAGCAGCTGGGCGGAGCGGGGTGAGCAGTTCTTC
few	TRBV7-2	TRBJ2-1	TRBD2	CASSLGGRYNEQFF	TGTGCCAGCAGCTTAGGCGGGAGGTACAATGAGCAGTTCTTC
-	TRBV15	TRBJ2-3	-	CATSRDGDTQYF	TGTGCCACCAGCAGAGACGGAGATACGCAGTATTTT
-	TRBV5-1	TRBJ2-7	TRBD1	CASSLWDRGPPPSSEQYF	TGCGCCAGCAGCTTGTGGGACAGGGGCCCACCACCCTCTTCCGAGCAGTACTTC
few	TRBV9	TRBJ2-5	-	CASSVEADRETQYF	TGTGCCAGCAGCGTAGAAGCCGACAGGGAGACCCAGTACTTC
few	TRBV9	TRBJ2-3	TRBD2	CASSVGGLGPDTQYF	TGTGCCAGCAGCGTAGGGGGACTAGGACCAGATACGCAGTATTTT
many	TRBV10-3	TRBJ2-5	-	CAISDNIKNGETQYF	TGTGCCATCAGTGACAACATCAAGAACGGAGAGACCCAGTACTTC
-	TRBV7-9	TRBJ2-3	-	CASSLQTGSSPDTQYF	TGTGCCAGCAGCCTACAGACAGGTTCAAGCCCAGATACGCAGTATTTT
-	TRBV7-9	TRBJ1-2	-	CASSLGRWIYGYTF	TGTGCCAGCAGCTTAGGAAGGTGGATCTATGGCTACACCTTC
-	TRBV20-1	TRBJ1-4	TRBD1	CSAQTGQAYEKLFF	TGCAGTGCTCAGACGGGACAGGCCTATGAAAAACTGTTTTTT
few	TRBV6-2/TRBV6-3	TRBJ1-5	-	CASSDRGGANQPQHF	TGTGCCAGCAGCGATCGGGGGGGCGCCAATCAGCCCCAGCATTTT
many	TRBV12-3/TRBV12-4	TRBJ2-7	TRBD1	CASSLGQGNYEQYF	TGTGCCAGCAGTTTGGGACAGGGGAACTACGAGCAGTACTTC
-	TRBV7-2	TRBJ2-3	TRBD1	CASTSRGTGADTQYF	TGTGCCAGCACCTCCCGGGGGACAGGGGCAGATACGCAGTATTTT
-	TRBV19	TRBJ1-2	-	CASSAWTGFYGYTF	TGTGCCAGTAGCGCGTGGACGGGATTCTATGGCTACACCTTC
-	TRBV4-3	TRBJ2-2	-	CASSNGGANTGELFF	TGCGCCAGCAGCAACGGGGGAGCGAACACCGGGGAGCTGTTTTTT
few	TRBV20-1	TRBJ2-5	-	CSARGSGGQETQYF	TGCAGTGCTAGAGGATCCGGGGGCCAAGAGACCCAGTACTTC
-	TRBV3-1	TRBJ2-2	TRBD2	CASSKSPTSQNTGELFF	TGTGCCAGCAGCAAAAGCCCGACTAGCCAGAACACCGGGGAGCTGTTTTTT
-	TRBV29-1	TRBJ2-3	-	CSVEAGFTDTQYF	TGCAGCGTTGAAGCGGGGTTCACAGATACGCAGTATTTT
few	TRBV20-1	TRBJ2-6	-	CIGSGANVLTF	TGCATTGGCTCTGGGGCCAACGTCCTGACTTTC
few	TRBV7-9	TRBJ2-1	TRBD2	CASSFDYVAGGYNEQFF	TGTGCCAGCAGCTTCGATTACGTAGCGGGAGGGTACAATGAGCAGTTCTTC
-	TRBV20-1	TRBJ2-6	-	CSASPTSGANVLTF	TGCAGTGCTAGTCCCACCTCTGGGGCCAACGTCCTGACTTTC
-	TRBV5-1	TRBJ1-3	-	CASSLEVGGSGNTIYF	TGCGCCAGCAGCTTGGAGGTTGGAGGCTCTGGAAACACCATATATTTT